This T cell receptor (beta chain) was obtained from a study of cytomegalovirus exposure and HLA in healthy donors. Study-wide points: Later on, a genetic analysis was performed. It linked a missense variant in DCLRE1C with V- and J-gene trimming of TCR beta.

To note about this clone: Its antigen is not known.

CDR1 and CDR2 from the germline V gene are MDHEN and SYDVKM. CDR3 length equals 13 residues. The ends lost 9 bases at V and 6 bases at J; junction bases unmatched: 9. PCR used 60 Vbeta primers and 13 Jbeta primers. Some clones are missing from TCRdb's copy, which holds only in-frame ones; the method was immunoSEQ multiplex PCR. The sample yields around 91,000 clones, around 86% seen once. Sequencing input: PBMCs. The TCR sequence derives from a man aged 25 to 40 in good health and CMV-seropositive. This rearrangement joins TRBV28 to TRBJ1-2; 8 bases map to TRBD1. The CDR3, as DNA: TGTGCCAGTTCTTCAGGGGGCATAAATGGCTACACCTTC. Protein sequence: CASSSGGINGYTF.